These T cell receptor beta chains were read from a single sample in a study of identical twins. TCRdb reprocessed the 5' RACE reads with MiXCR, giving one entry per CDR3 protein. The sample yields some 790,000 distinct CDR3 sequences, 18% seen once. This same sample was also part of a study on T cells expressing NK-cell markers.

Sequencing was performed on PBMCs. Receptor source: a woman under 30 in good health. Both conserved end residues are part of each CDR3. Fields, in order: J gene, V gene, clone size, D gene, CDR3 DNA, CDR3 protein. A D gene is named only where the DNA matches it firmly. Part of the rows lack a size; the others show once, few, many or a class for expanded clones.

>TRBJ2-3|TRBV9|-|-
TGTGCCAGCAGCGTAACGCGGGGCACAGATACGCAGTATTTT
CASSVTRGTDTQYF
>TRBJ1-2|TRBV12-3/TRBV12-4|-|TRBD1
TGTGCCAGCAGACCTCAGGGGGCAGAAGGCTACACCTTC
CASRPQGAEGYTF
>TRBJ1-2|TRBV20-1|few|-
TGCAGTGCTACCCCGGGGGGCAGGGCCCTGATGATCACCTATGGCTACACCTTC
CSATPGGRALMITYGYTF
>TRBJ2-7|TRBV20-1|-|TRBD2
TGCAGTGCTAGAGTGGCGGTAGCGGGAGGTTTGGAGCAGTACTTC
CSARVAVAGGLEQYF
>TRBJ1-5|TRBV6-6|-|-
TGTGCCAGCAACAGCCCGAATCAGCCCCAGCATTTT
CASNSPNQPQHF
>TRBJ2-7|TRBV10-3|few|-
TGTGCCATCAGTGAGTCTGGAGGAGCGGGCTCCTACGAGCAGTACTTC
CAISESGGAGSYEQYF
>TRBJ1-2|TRBV20-1|-|-
TGCAGTTTCGAGAGGGAGGGCACCCTTGTTAATGGCTACACCTTC
CSFEREGTLVNGYTF
>TRBJ2-5|TRBV6-1|few|-
TGTGCCAGCGGGCTCCGGGCCCAGTGGTGGGAGACCCAGTACTTC
CASGLRAQWWETQYF
>TRBJ1-1|TRBV19|-|-
TGTGCCAGTAGTATGGGGTGGGGGGCGTTGAACACTGAAGCTTTCTTT
CASSMGWGALNTEAFF
>TRBJ2-3|TRBV20-1|-|-
TGCAGTGCTACCCCCCCAGGGTTAGCGTCGACAGATACGCAGTATTTT
CSATPPGLASTDTQYF
>TRBJ1-6|TRBV25-1|-|-
TGTGCAACAAGGGCCTATAATTCACCCCTCCACTTT
CATRAYNSPLHF
>TRBJ2-7|TRBV15|few|-
TGTGCCACCAGCAGAGGTGGAAGCAACGAGCAGTACTTC
CATSRGGSNEQYF
>TRBJ1-5|TRBV12-3/TRBV12-4|few|-
TGTGCCAGCAGTTTACGGTCAGGGGTAGGTCAGCCCCAGCATTTT
CASSLRSGVGQPQHF
>TRBJ2-1|TRBV10-3|-|-
TGTGCCATCACTGACCCCAGCTACAATGAGCAGTTCTTC
CAITDPSYNEQFF
>TRBJ2-5|TRBV25-1|-|TRBD2
TGTGCCAGCAGTGAACCTGGTGGGGGGGAAGAGACCCAGTACTTC
CASSEPGGGEETQYF
>TRBJ2-1|TRBV20-1|few|TRBD2
TGCAGTGCTAGAGATCGCGGGGGTCCCAACAATGAGCAGTTCTTC
CSARDRGGPNNEQFF
>TRBJ2-2|TRBV5-1|-|TRBD2
TGCGCCAGCAGCCGACTAGCGGAGAACACCGGGGAGCTGTTTTTT
CASSRLAENTGELFF
>TRBJ1-1|TRBV6-2/TRBV6-3|-|TRBD1
TGTGCCAGCAGTTACTCGTACAGGGGAAATGAGGACACTGAAGCTTTCTTT
CASSYSYRGNEDTEAFF
>TRBJ2-5|TRBV20-1|many|TRBD1
TGCAGTGCAAGAGGGGGCGGCCAAGAGACCCAGTACTTC
CSARGGGQETQYF
>TRBJ2-5|TRBV20-1|-|-
TGCAGTGCTAGAAGGGGATACGAGACCCAGTATTTC
CSARRGYETQYF
>TRBJ2-7|TRBV29-1|few|TRBD1
TGCAGCGTTCAGGACAGGGAGCAGTACTTC
CSVQDREQYF
>TRBJ2-2|TRBV11-2|-|TRBD2
TGTGCCAGCAGCTCCCAACATCTAGCGGGAGGAAGGACCGGGGAGCTGTTTTTT
CASSSQHLAGGRTGELFF
>TRBJ1-2|TRBV20-1|few|-
TGCAGTGCTATCAAAACAGGGTTGAATGGCTACACCTTC
CSAIKTGLNGYTF
>TRBJ2-3|TRBV27|-|TRBD2
TGTGCCAGCCACACTAGCGGGGATACAGATACGCAGTATTTT
CASHTSGDTDTQYF
>TRBJ2-1|TRBV7-9|-|-
TGTGCCAGCAGCTTACTCTTCCGTGACAGCTACAATGAGCAGTTCTTC
CASSLLFRDSYNEQFF
>TRBJ2-1|TRBV5-1|-|-
TGCGCCAGCAGCTTGGGACAGGTAATAAATGAGCAGTTCTTC
CASSLGQVINEQFF
>TRBJ2-7|TRBV12-3/TRBV12-4|few|-
TGTGCCAGCAGTTTGGGGGGGACACTCTCCTACGAGCAGTACTTC
CASSLGGTLSYEQYF
>TRBJ2-1|TRBV27|-|-
TGTGCCAGCAGTCTGAGGCAGGGGGGAGACAATGAGCAGTTCTTC
CASSLRQGGDNEQFF
>TRBJ1-6|TRBV6-2/TRBV6-3|few|-
TGTGCCATCGCCCAGGGATATAATTCACCCCTCCACTTT
CAIAQGYNSPLHF
>TRBJ2-2|TRBV7-7|few|-
TGTGCCAGCAGCTTAGCCGGGACCCCCGGGGAGCTGTTTTTT
CASSLAGTPGELFF
>TRBJ2-1|TRBV29-1|few|-
TGCAGCGTGCGGTCTTCTGTAGGTAATGAGCAGTTCTTC
CSVRSSVGNEQFF
>TRBJ1-2|TRBV7-9|-|TRBD1
TGTGCCAGCACCCCCCGACAGGGGGAGGACTATGGCTACACCTTC
CASTPRQGEDYGYTF